This TCR beta chain was found in a study of blood T cell repertoires in COVID-19. At the level of the study: From T cells, B-cell-depleted T cells, or PBMCs came the material, which was cDNA or gDNA.

Original processing methods: Reference gene primer amplification yielded estimated nucleated cell counts. TCRdb's table, derived via immunoSEQ multiplex PCR, lists solely in-frame clones and lacks some. That table gives V, J and clone size, and the DNA gave D and trimming. The sample has almost 300,000 clones, around nine tenths seen once; the top ten hold 1.3%. The CDR3 loop spans 16 amino acids. Trimming cost V 0 bases and J 0 bases, with 11 bases left between them. CDR1 SGDLS and CDR2 YYNGEE come from the germline V gene. J is TRBJ2-3 and V is TRBV9; the D gene is possibly TRBD2 (6 bases). The receptor's source is a man in his 70s with acute or convalescent COVID-19. Sequencing was performed on peripheral blood. The chain's CDR3 is CASSVAPSESTDTQYF. The DNA for the CDR3 is TGTGCCAGCAGCGTAGCCCCTAGCGAGAGCACAGATACGCAGTATTTT.